Presented here are 19 T cell receptor beta chains from one specimen sequenced in a study of T cell responses to AZD1222 COVID-19 vaccine. The data were produced by immunoSEQ multiplex PCR, yet TCRdb's version contains in-frame clones alone and is incomplete. The sample has 150,000 to 200,000 clones, 90% to 95% seen once; the top ten hold more than 0.8%. The material sequenced was peripheral blood, taken on day 0 of AZD1222 vaccination. The receptor set was obtained from an adult in good health.

This chain links TRBV27 with TRBJ1-1, with D uncertain. V lost 6 bases and J lost 0, with 8 bases in between. This CDR3 contains 13 residues. Per germline, CDR1 MNHEY and CDR2 SMNVEV (reference sequence). CDR3 nucleotide sequence: TGTGCCAGCAGGCCAACCATGAACACTGAAGCTTTCTTT. It is translated as CASRPTMNTEAFF.

The rearrangement joins TRBV6-5 to TRBJ2-2, with unresolved D. CDR1 is MNHEY and CDR2 is SVGAGI in the germline V gene. V lost 2 bases, J lost 5 bases, and 12 bases lay in between. The CDR3 is 15 residues long. CDR3 loop: CASSYVSGVTGELFF. Here the CDR3 DNA reads TGTGCCAGCAGTTACGTTTCAGGAGTGACCGGGGAGCTGTTTTTT.

This chain connects TRBV5-6 to TRBJ1-6; D may be TRBD1 (5 bases). The germline gives CDR1 SGHDT, CDR2 YYEEEE. The CDR3 consists of 14 residues. V lost 5 bases and J lost 10, with 16 bases in between. CDR3 sequence: CASSSEGSRSPLHF. The DNA of the CDR3 is TGTGCCAGCAGTTCAGAGGGGAGCCGCTCACCCCTCCACTTT.

This chain joins TRBV19 and TRBJ1-4; 7 bases map to TRBD1. The trim removed 5 bases at V and 6 bases at J, leaving 12 bases unmatched. The CDR3 covers 16 residues. Per the germline V gene, CDR1 is LNHDA and CDR2 is SQIVND (reference sequence). CDR3 nucleotide sequence: TGTGCCAGTAGTCCCGGATCAGGGGGGTTATATGAAAAACTGTTTTTT. Encoded protein: CASSPGSGGLYEKLFF.

The chain links TRBV5-1 to TRBJ2-1, with TRBD2 identical over 10 bases. The germline V gene encodes CDR1 SGHRS and CDR2 YFSETQ. The CDR3 is made up of 15 amino acids. V dropped 1 base and J dropped 7; count of bases not matched to a gene: 5. The CDR3 sequence: CASSLLAGELNEQFF. The CDR3 DNA reads as TGCGCCAGCAGCTTGCTAGCGGGGGAATTAAATGAGCAGTTCTTC.

V usage is TRBV19 and J usage is TRBJ1-5; D possibly corresponds to TRBD1 (6 bases). With 5 bases removed from V and 3 bases from J, the gap between germline ends came to 14 bases. This CDR3 is built from 15 residues. Looked up from germline, CDR1 is LNHDA and CDR2 is SQIVND (reference sequence). This CDR3 is CASSSLQGVNQPQHF. The CDR3 DNA sequence: TGTGCCAGTAGTTCACTACAGGGAGTCAATCAGCCCCAGCATTTT.

In this sample, this clone turned up once. The chain combines TRBV2 with TRBJ1-2; no definite D call. The CDR3 extends over 16 amino acids. The germline V gene has CDR1 SNHLY and CDR2 FYNNEI. V was shortened by 2 bases and J by 7 bases, with 20 bases between the two germline ends. The CDR3: CASSESIVSGLSGYTF. CDR3 nucleotides: TGTGCCAGCAGTGAATCCATTGTATCCGGGTTAAGTGGCTACACCTTC.

The chain has TRBV3-1 (or the pseudogene TRBV3-2) and TRBJ2-7, with a tentative D call TRBD2 (5 bases). V lost 8 bases, J lost 1 base, and 15 bases lay in between. The CDR3 is 14 amino acids. CDR1 and CDR2 from the germline V gene are LGHDT and YNNKEL (reference sequence). The CDR3: CASSRGPGSYEQYF. As DNA, the CDR3 is TGTGCCAGCTCCCGGGGTCCGGGGTCCTACGAGCAGTACTTC.

This clone has a single count. The J gene is TRBJ2-5, the V gene TRBV6-6, with TRBD2 matching over 11 bases. V shed 2 bases, J shed 2 bases, and the junction held 4 bases outside the gene matches. Germline V CDR1 and CDR2: MNHNY, SVGAGI (reference sequence). This CDR3 is 16 amino acids long. CDR3 sequence (DNA): TGTGCCAGCAGTTACCGGGGACTAGCGGATCAAGAGACCCAGTACTTC. Amino acid sequence: CASSYRGLADQETQYF.

The chain couples TRBV4-1 to TRBJ1-3; 7 bases fit TRBD1. After removal of 4 bases from V and 0 bases from J, the junction contained 6 bases not matched to a gene. The germline gives CDR1 MGHRA, CDR2 YSYEKL. This CDR3 spans 16 amino acids. The CDR3 sequence: CASSPGQLYSGNTIYF. CDR3 bases: TGCGCCAGCAGCCCGGGACAGCTCTACTCTGGAAACACCATATATTTT.

This clone was recorded once. The rearrangement links TRBV11-3 to TRBJ2-7; a possible D gene is TRBD2 (6 bases). V lost 0 bases, J lost 6 bases, and 9 bases lay in between. Per the germline V gene, CDR1 is SGHNT and CDR2 is YENEEA. The CDR3 runs to 13 residues. The CDR3 DNA is TGTGCCAGCAGCTTAGAGGCGGGGCTCGAGCAGTACTTC. The encoded protein is CASSLEAGLEQYF.

This clone has a single count. The chain uses TRBV6-5 and TRBJ1-1; the D gene is possibly TRBD1 (5 bases). The V end lost 2 bases, the J end lost 7 bases, and 14 bases lay between the germline ends. CDR1 MNHEY and CDR2 SVGAGI come from the germline V gene. The CDR3 contains 14 residues. CDR3 in DNA: TGTGCCAGCAGTTACCCGGGACGCCCTAATGAAGCTTTCTTT. It yields the protein CASSYPGRPNEAFF.

The rearrangement joins TRBV2 to TRBJ2-3; tentatively, D is TRBD2 (6 bases). V gave up 6 bases and J gave up 9 bases, with 19 bases separating them. Germline-derived CDR1 and CDR2 are SNHLY and FYNNEI. The CDR3 is 14 amino acids. This chain's CDR3 is CASRPDGVRGTQYF. CDR3 nucleotide sequence: TGTGCCAGCAGGCCGGACGGGGTTCGGGGGACGCAGTATTTT.

This chain links TRBV6-1 with TRBJ2-7; TRBD2 is a possible D gene (5 bases). Germline CDR1 MNHNS, CDR2 SASEGT. Deletions cut 7 bases from V and 7 bases from J, with 17 bases between. The CDR3 runs to 13 residues. The CDR3 region has the DNA TGTGCCAGCACCGGGGATTTCGATTTAGAGCAGTACTTC. It is translated as CASTGDFDLEQYF.

The chain links TRBV6-2 or TRBV6-3 to TRBJ2-1; 13 bases are a match to TRBD2. The CDR3 runs to 16 residues. In germline, CDR1 is MNHEY, CDR2 SVGEGT. J lost 3 bases, V lost 6 bases, and 5 bases had no gene match. This chain's CDR3 is CASSRTSGGLYNEQFF. The CDR3 region has the DNA TGTGCCAGCAGCCGGACTAGCGGGGGACTCTACAATGAGCAGTTCTTC.

This chain connects TRBV24-1 to TRBJ2-1; perhaps TRBD1 as D (5 bases). V was shortened by 4 bases and J by 6 bases, with 15 bases between the two germline ends. The V gene's germline CDR1 is KGHDR and CDR2 SFDVKD. The CDR3 covers 15 residues. The CDR3 nucleotides read TGTGCCACCAGTGACCACGCGCAGGGTGGCAATGAGCAGTTCTTC. This sequence encodes CATSDHAQGGNEQFF.

This clone was recorded a few times. The chain employs TRBV5-1 and TRBJ2-2, with D maybe TRBD1 (6 bases). The germline V gene has CDR1 SGHRS and CDR2 YFSETQ. This CDR3 is 15 amino acids long. The ends were cut back, 0 bases at V and 3 bases at J, with 9 bases in the middle. CDR3 loop: CASSLDRADTGELFF. CDR3 DNA sequence: TGCGCCAGCAGCTTGGACAGGGCTGACACCGGGGAGCTGTTTTTT.

This chain joins TRBV7-9 and TRBJ2-3, with 9 bases matching TRBD1. V shed 4 bases, J shed 4 bases, and the junction held 6 bases outside the gene matches. CDR1 is SEHNR and CDR2 is FQNEAQ in the germline V gene (reference sequence). The CDR3 is made up of 15 amino acids. The CDR3: CASSSGQGQSDTQYF. The CDR3 nucleotides read TGTGCCAGCAGCTCGGGACAGGGACAATCAGATACGCAGTATTTT. Full variable domain (outside the CDR3, taken from reference TRBV7-9 and TRBJ2-3): DTGVSQNPRHKITKRGQNVTFRCDPISEHNRLYWYRQTLGQGPEFLTYFQNEAQLEKSRLLSDRFSAERPKGSFSTLEIQRTEQGDSAMYLCASSSGQGQSDTQYFGPGTRLTVL.

The chain recombines TRBV6-1 with TRBJ1-3; D not resolved. Germline V gives CDR1 MNHNS, CDR2 SASEGT. CDR3 length equals 14 residues. V gave up 3 bases and J gave up 4 bases, with 10 bases separating them. The CDR3 reads CASSDPTGGNTIYF. In DNA form, the CDR3 reads TGTGCCAGCAGTGACCCGACGGGCGGAAACACCATATATTTT.